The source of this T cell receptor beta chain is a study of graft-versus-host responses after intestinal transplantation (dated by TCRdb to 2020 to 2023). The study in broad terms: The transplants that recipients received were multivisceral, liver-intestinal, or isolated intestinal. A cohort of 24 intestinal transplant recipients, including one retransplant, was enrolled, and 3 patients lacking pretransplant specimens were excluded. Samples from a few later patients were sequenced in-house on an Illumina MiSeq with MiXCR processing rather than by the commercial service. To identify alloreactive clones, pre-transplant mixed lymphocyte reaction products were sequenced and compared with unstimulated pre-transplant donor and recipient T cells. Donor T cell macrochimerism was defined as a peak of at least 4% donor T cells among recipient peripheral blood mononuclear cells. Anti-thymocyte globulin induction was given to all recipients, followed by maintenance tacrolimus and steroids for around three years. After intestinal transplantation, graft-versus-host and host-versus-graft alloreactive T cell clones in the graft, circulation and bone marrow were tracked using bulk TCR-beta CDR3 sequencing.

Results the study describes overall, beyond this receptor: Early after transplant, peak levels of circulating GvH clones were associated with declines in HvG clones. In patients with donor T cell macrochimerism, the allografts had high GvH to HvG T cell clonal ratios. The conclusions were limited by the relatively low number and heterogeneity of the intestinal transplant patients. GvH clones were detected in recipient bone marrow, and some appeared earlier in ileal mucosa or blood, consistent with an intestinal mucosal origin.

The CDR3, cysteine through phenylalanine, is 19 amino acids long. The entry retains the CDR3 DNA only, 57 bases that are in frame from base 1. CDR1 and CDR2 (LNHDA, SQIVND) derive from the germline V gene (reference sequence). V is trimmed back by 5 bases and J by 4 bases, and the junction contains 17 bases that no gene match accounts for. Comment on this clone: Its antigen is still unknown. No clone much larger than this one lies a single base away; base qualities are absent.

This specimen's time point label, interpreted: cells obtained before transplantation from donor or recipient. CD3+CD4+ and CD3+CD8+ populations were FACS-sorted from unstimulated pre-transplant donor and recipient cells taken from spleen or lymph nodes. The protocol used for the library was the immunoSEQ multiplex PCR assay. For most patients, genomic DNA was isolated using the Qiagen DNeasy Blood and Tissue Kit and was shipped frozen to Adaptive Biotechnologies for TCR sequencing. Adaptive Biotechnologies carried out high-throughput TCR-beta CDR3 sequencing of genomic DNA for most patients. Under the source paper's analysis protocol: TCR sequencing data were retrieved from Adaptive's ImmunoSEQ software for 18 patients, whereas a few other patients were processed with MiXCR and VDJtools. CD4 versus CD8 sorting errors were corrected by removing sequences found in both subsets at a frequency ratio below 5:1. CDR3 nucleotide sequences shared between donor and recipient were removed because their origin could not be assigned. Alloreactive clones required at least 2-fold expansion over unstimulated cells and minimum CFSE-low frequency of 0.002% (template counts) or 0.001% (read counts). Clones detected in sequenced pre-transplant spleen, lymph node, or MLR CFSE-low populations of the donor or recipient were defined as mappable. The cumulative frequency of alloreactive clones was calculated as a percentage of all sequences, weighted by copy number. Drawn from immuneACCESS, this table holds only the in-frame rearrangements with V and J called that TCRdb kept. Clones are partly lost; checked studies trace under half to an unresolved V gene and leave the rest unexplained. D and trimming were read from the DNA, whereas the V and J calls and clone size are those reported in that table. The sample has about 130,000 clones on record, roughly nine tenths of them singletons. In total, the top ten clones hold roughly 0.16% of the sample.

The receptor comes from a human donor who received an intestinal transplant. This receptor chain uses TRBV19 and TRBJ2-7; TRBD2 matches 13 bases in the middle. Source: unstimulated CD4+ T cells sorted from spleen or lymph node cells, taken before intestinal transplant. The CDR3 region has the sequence CASSSSPGLAGIRGYEQYF. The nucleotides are TGTGCCAGTAGTTCATCCCCGGGACTAGCGGGGATAAGGGGGTACGAGCAGTACTTC. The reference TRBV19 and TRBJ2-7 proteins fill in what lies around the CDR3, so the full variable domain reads DGGITQSPKYLFRKEGQNVTLSCEQNLNHDAMYWYRQDPGQGLRLIYYSQIVNDFQKGDIAEGYSVSREKKESFPLTVTSAQKNPTAFYLCASSSSPGLAGIRGYEQYFGPGTRLTVT.